Shown below are 17 T cell receptor beta chains from a single sample sequenced in a study of T cell responses to AZD1222 COVID-19 vaccine. Measured with immunoSEQ multiplex PCR; TCRdb has only the in-frame clones, and not every one. The sample shows some 120,000 clones, 75% to 85% of them seen only once. The sequencing here drew on peripheral blood, taken 28 days after the second AZD1222 dose. The receptor source for this set is an adult who received the AZD1222 COVID-19 vaccine.

The J gene is TRBJ1-5, the V gene TRBV19; unclear D gene. The V and J ends lost 6 bases and 0 bases respectively, with 12 bases between them. Germline lookup yields CDR1 LNHDA and CDR2 SQIVND (reference sequence). CDR3 length: 15 residues. The CDR3 region has the DNA TGTGCCAGTAGACCGCAGGTTTATAGCAATCAGCCCCAGCATTTT. Amino acid sequence: CASRPQVYSNQPQHF.

In its sample, this clone was seen once. This sequence joins TRBV10-1 and TRBJ1-1, with D hard to call. The CDR3 length is 15 residues. Per the germline V gene, CDR1 is WNHNN and CDR2 is SYGVQD (reference sequence). The V end was cut by 4 bases, the J end by 1 base, with 13 bases between. The CDR3 coding sequence is TGCGCCAGCAGTGTGGGAGAAACCGGGAACACTGAAGCTTTCTTT. The encoded protein is CASSVGETGNTEAFF.

J is TRBJ1-6 and V is TRBV11-2; perhaps TRBD1 as D (5 bases). V shed 2 bases and J shed 0 bases, with 5 bases lying between them. The CDR3 has 15 amino acids. Germline values: CDR1 SGHAT, CDR2 FQNNGV. CDR3 sequence: CASSLQGSYNSPLHF. For the CDR3, the DNA is TGTGCCAGCAGCTTACAGGGCTCCTATAATTCACCCCTCCACTTT.

This chain links TRBV7-9 with TRBJ2-3; 7 bases line up with TRBD1. The CDR3 runs 18 residues. Germline values: CDR1 SEHNR, CDR2 FQNEAQ (reference sequence). Germline trimming cut 4 bases from V and 1 base from J; bases unmatched to any gene: 14. CDR3 sequence reads: CASSSHLRDRFGTDTQYF. The DNA for the CDR3 is TGTGCCAGCAGCTCCCACCTCAGGGACAGATTCGGCACAGATACGCAGTATTTT.

The chain employs TRBV7-2 and TRBJ1-3, with D maybe TRBD1 (5 bases). Germline values: CDR1 SGHTA, CDR2 FQGNSA. This CDR3 is built from 12 residues. Trimming shortened V by 5 bases and J by 4 bases, and 6 bases separated the two germline ends. In nucleotides, the CDR3 is TGTGCCAGCAGCCCAGGGGGAAACACCATATATTTT. Encoded protein: CASSPGGNTIYF.

V usage is TRBV27 and J usage is TRBJ1-1; D unclear. V was cut by 2 bases and J by 0 bases, with 10 bases left in between. The CDR3 is 15 residues long. The germline CDR1 and CDR2 sequences are MNHEY and SMNVEV (reference sequence). The CDR3 region has the DNA TGTGCCAGCAGTTTAATCCGGAACCTGAACACTGAAGCTTTCTTT. This sequence encodes CASSLIRNLNTEAFF.

Written as DNA, the CDR3 is TGCGCCAGCAGCTTGCTCCCCGGGACTAGCAACAATGAGCAGTTCTTC. Translation gives CASSLLPGTSNNEQFF. The chain uses TRBV5-1 and TRBJ2-1; 9 nucleotides match TRBD2. With 1 base clipped from V and 5 bases from J, the junction kept 7 bases outside the gene matches. Per germline, CDR1 SGHRS and CDR2 YFSETQ. The CDR3 is made up of 16 amino acids.

The chain recombines TRBV19 with TRBJ1-1; 7 nucleotides align to TRBD1. The germline gives CDR1 LNHDA, CDR2 SQIVND (reference sequence). V lost 3 bases, J lost 2 bases, and 6 bases stayed unmatched. The CDR3 covers 15 residues. For the CDR3, the DNA is TGTGCCAGTAGTATCGCCCAGGGGGAAAACACTGAAGCTTTCTTT. The encoded protein is CASSIAQGENTEAFF. Using reference TRBV19 and TRBJ1-1 for the parts outside the CDR3, the full variable domain is DGGITQSPKYLFRKEGQNVTLSCEQNLNHDAMYWYRQDPGQGLRLIYYSQIVNDFQKGDIAEGYSVSREKKESFPLTVTSAQKNPTAFYLCASSIAQGENTEAFFGQGTRLTVV.

This chain joins TRBV24-1 and TRBJ2-7; D may be TRBD1 (6 bases). CDR3 length equals 16 residues. The ends were cut back, 2 bases at V and 3 bases at J, with 16 bases in the middle. Per germline, CDR1 KGHDR and CDR2 SFDVKD. The CDR3 is CATSDSGHSPFYEQYF. The CDR3, as DNA: TGTGCCACCAGTGATTCGGGACATAGCCCGTTCTACGAGCAGTACTTC.

The rearrangement links TRBV18 to TRBJ2-1, with 8 bases aligning to TRBD1. CDR3 length: 15 amino acids. The V gene's germline CDR1 is KGHSH and CDR2 LQKENI. Germline trimming cut 6 bases from V and 0 bases from J; bases unmatched to any gene: 4. The CDR3 DNA sequence: TGTGCCAGCTCGACAGGGGTGGGCTCCTACAATGAGCAGTTCTTC. This sequence encodes CASSTGVGSYNEQFF.

This sequence joins TRBV6-5 and TRBJ1-2; D might be TRBD1 (5 bases). Germline-derived CDR1 and CDR2 are MNHEY and SVGAGI. V was cut by 0 bases and J by 2 bases, with 10 bases left in between. There are 15 residues in the CDR3. DNA for the CDR3: TGTGCCAGCAGTTACTCGCCCGCAGGGAACTATGGCTACACCTTC. Amino acid sequence: CASSYSPAGNYGYTF.

The rearrangement uses TRBV15 and TRBJ2-7; 8 bases line up with TRBD1. V was clipped by 1 base and J by 6 bases; unmatched bases: 8. Germline loops: CDR1 LNHNV, CDR2 YYDKDF (reference sequence). The CDR3 contains 15 residues. The CDR3 is CATSRARDRFSEQYF. The CDR3 DNA reads TGTGCCACCAGCAGAGCACGGGACAGGTTTAGCGAGCAGTACTTC.

The J gene is TRBJ2-3, the V gene TRBV11-2; no clear D. Germline V gene sequence: CDR1 SGHAT, CDR2 FQNNGV. This CDR3 comprises 10 residues. With 11 bases removed from V and 6 bases from J, the gap between germline ends came to 9 bases. The CDR3 sequence is CASYRDTQYF. DNA of the CDR3: TGTGCCTCCTATCGGGATACGCAGTATTTT.

This rearrangement joins TRBV5-1 to TRBJ2-7; possibly TRBD1 for D (5 bases). The germline gives CDR1 SGHRS, CDR2 YFSETQ. The length of the CDR3 is 15 residues. V was cut by 2 bases and J by 0 bases, with 12 bases left in between. Here the CDR3 reads CASSLNRGPSYEQYF. The CDR3 nucleotides are TGCGCCAGCAGCTTAAATAGGGGCCCCTCCTACGAGCAGTACTTC.

The J gene is TRBJ1-6, the V gene TRBV6-4; D is possibly TRBD1 (6 bases). The CDR3 is made up of 13 amino acids. Germline values: CDR1 MRHNA, CDR2 SNTAGT. V was clipped by 6 bases and J by 7 bases, with 10 bases between them. The DNA of the CDR3 is TGTGCCAGCAGGACAGGACTGAATTCACCCCTCCACTTT. It codes for CASRTGLNSPLHF.

The J gene is TRBJ1-5, the V gene TRBV15; D gene uncertain. V was pared by 0 bases and J by 0 bases, with 15 bases between. The CDR3 contains 18 residues. CDR1 is LNHNV, CDR2 YYDKDF, per germline (reference sequence). CDR3 nucleotide sequence: TGTGCCACCAGCAGAGATCTCTACACGATGAATAGCAATCAGCCCCAGCATTTT. Translated: CATSRDLYTMNSNQPQHF.

The rearrangement uses TRBV18 and TRBJ1-5; D uncertain. Germline CDR1 KGHSH, CDR2 LQKENI. V lost 1 base and J lost 6, with 13 bases in between. The length of the CDR3 is 15 residues. The CDR3 sequence is CASSPQADPAQPQHF. The CDR3 bases are TGTGCCAGCTCACCACAGGCAGACCCAGCTCAGCCCCAGCATTTT.